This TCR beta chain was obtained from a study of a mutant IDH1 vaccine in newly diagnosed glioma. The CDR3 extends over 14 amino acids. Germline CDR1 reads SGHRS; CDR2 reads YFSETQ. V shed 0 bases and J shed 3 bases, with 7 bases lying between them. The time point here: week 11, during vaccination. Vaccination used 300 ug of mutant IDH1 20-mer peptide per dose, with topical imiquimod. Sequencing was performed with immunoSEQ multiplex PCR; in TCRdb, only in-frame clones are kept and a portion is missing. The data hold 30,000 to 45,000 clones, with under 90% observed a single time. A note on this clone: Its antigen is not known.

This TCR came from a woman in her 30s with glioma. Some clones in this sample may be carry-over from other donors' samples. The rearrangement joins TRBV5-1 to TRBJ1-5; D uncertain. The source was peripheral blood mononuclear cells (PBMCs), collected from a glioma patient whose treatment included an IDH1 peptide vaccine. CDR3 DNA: TGCGCCAGCAGCTTGGGGCAGATCAATCAGCCCCAGCATTTT. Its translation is CASSLGQINQPQHF. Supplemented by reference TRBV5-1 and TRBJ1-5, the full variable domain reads KAGVTQTPRYLIKTRGQQVTLSCSPISGHRSVSWYQQTPGQGLQFLFEYFSETQRNKGNFPGRFSGRQFSNSRSEMNVSTLELGDSALYLCASSLGQINQPQHFGDGTRLSIL.